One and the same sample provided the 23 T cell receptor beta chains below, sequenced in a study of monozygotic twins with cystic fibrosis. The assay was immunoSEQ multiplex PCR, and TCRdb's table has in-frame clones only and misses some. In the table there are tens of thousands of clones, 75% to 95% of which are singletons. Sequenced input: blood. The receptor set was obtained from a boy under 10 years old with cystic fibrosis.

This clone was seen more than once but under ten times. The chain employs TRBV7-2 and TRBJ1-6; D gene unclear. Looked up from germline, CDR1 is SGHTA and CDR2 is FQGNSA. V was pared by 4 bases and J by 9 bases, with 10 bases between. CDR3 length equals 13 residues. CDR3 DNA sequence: TGTGCCAGCAGCTCCTATGCGGGTTCACCCCTCCACTTT. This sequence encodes CASSSYAGSPLHF.

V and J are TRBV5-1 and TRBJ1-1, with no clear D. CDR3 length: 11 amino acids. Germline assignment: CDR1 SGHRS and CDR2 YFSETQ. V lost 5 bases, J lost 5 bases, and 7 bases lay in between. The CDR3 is CASRGGTEAFF. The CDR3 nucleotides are TGCGCCAGCAGGGGAGGGACTGAAGCTTTCTTT.

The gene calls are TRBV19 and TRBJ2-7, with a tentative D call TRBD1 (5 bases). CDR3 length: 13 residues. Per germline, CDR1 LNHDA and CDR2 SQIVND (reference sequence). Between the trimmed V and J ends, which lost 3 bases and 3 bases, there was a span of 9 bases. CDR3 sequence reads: CASSMGRVYEQYF. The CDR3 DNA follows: TGTGCCAGTAGTATGGGCAGGGTCTACGAGCAGTACTTC.

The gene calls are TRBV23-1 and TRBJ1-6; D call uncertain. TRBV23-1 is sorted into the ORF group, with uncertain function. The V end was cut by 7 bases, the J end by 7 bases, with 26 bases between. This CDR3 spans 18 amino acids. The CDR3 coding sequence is TGCGCCAGCATTTCCGGGGAATTCATTCCCAATCGAAATTCACCCCTCCACTTT. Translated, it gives CASISGEFIPNRNSPLHF.

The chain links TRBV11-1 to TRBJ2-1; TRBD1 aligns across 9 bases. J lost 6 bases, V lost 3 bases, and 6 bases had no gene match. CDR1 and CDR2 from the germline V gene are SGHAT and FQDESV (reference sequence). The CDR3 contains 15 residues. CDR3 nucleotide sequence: TGTGCCAGCAGCTTGACGACAGGGGGGCTCAATGAGCAGTTCTTC. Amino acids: CASSLTTGGLNEQFF.

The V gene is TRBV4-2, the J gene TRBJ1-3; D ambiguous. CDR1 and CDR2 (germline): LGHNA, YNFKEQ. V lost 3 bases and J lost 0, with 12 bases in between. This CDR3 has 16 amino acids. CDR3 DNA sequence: TGTGCCAGCAGCCACTCGACCATTATCTCTGGAAACACCATATATTTT. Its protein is CASSHSTIISGNTIYF.

This CDR3 reads CASSLHRTGGTEAFF. Here the CDR3 DNA reads TGTGCCAGCAGCTTACATAGGACAGGGGGCACTGAAGCTTTCTTT. The chain employs TRBV11-2 and TRBJ1-1, with 10 bases that match TRBD1. The germline gives CDR1 SGHAT, CDR2 FQNNGV. The V gene end was trimmed by 2 bases and the J gene end by 4 bases; junction bases not matched to a gene: 4. This CDR3 has 15 residues. Based on the CDR3 plus reference TRBV11-2 and TRBJ1-1, the full variable domain is EAGVAQSPRYKIIEKRQSVAFWCNPISGHATLYWYQQILGQGPKLLIQFQNNGVVDDSQLPKDRFSAERLKGVDSTLKIQPAKLEDSAVYLCASSLHRTGGTEAFFGQGTRLTVV.

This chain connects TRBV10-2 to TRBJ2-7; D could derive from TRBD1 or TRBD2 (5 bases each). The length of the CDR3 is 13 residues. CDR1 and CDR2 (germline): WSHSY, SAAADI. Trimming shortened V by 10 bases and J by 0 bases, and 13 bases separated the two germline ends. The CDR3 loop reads CATRGQSSYEQYF. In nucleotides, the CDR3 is TGCGCCACGAGGGGCCAGAGCTCCTACGAGCAGTACTTC.

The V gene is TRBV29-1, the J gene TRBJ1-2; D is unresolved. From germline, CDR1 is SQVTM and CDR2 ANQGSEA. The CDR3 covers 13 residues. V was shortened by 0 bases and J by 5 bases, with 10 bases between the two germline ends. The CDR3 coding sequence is TGCAGCGTTGAAGATCCCCGGGGATATGGCTACACCTTC. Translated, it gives CSVEDPRGYGYTF.

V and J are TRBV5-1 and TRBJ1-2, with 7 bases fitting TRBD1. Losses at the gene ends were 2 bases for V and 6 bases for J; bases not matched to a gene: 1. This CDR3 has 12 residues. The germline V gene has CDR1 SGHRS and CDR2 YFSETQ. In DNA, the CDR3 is TGCGCCAGCAGCTTACAGGGGAATGGCTACACCTTC. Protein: CASSLQGNGYTF.

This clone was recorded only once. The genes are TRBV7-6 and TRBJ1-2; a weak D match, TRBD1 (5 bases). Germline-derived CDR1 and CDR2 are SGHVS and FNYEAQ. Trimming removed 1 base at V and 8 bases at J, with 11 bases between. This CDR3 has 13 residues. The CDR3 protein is CASSLGDRVGYTF. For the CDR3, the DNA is TGTGCCAGCAGCTTAGGGGACCGAGTGGGCTACACCTTC.

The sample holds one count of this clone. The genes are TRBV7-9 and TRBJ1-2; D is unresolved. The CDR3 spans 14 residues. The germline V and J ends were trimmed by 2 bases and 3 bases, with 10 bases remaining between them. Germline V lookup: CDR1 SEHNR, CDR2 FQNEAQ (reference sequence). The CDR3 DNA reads TGTGCCAGCAGCTTACCCAGGCGGGACTATGGCTACACCTTC. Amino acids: CASSLPRRDYGYTF.

Here the CDR3 reads CASSSDEKLFF. For the CDR3, the DNA is TGTGCCAGTAGTTCAGATGAAAAACTGTTTTTT. The rearrangement uses TRBV19 and TRBJ1-4; D uncertain. The germline V gene has CDR1 LNHDA and CDR2 SQIVND (reference sequence). The CDR3 totals 11 residues. The V gene lost 5 bases and the J gene lost 6 bases, with 4 bases spanning the gap.

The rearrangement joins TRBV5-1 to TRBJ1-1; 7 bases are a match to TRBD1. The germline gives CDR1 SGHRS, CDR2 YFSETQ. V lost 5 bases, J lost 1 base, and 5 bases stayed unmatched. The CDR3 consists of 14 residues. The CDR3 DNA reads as TGCGCCAGCAGTCCAGGGACAGCGAACACTGAAGCTTTCTTT. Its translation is CASSPGTANTEAFF.

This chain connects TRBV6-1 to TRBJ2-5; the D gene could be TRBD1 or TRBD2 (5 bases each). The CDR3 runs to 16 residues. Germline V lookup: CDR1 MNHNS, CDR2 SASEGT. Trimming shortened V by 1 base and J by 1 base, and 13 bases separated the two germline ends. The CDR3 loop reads CASSEGGTPSQETQYF. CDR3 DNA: TGTGCCAGCAGTGAAGGGGGGACGCCTTCCCAAGAGACCCAGTACTTC.

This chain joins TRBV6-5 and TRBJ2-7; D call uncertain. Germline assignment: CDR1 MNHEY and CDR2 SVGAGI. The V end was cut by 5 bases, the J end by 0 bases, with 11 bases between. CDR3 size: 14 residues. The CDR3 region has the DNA TGTGCCAGCAGTCCTGATAGTCACTCCTACGAGCAGTACTTC. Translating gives CASSPDSHSYEQYF.

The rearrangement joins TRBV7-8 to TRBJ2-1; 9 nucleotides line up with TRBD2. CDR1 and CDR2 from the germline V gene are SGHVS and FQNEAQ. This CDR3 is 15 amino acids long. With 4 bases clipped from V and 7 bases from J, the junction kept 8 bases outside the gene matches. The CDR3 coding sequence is TGTGCCAGCAGCTCGGGACTAGCCCCCCTTAATGAGCAGTTCTTC. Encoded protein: CASSSGLAPLNEQFF. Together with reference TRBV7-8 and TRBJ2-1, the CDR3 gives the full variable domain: GAGVSQSPRYKVAKRGQDVALRCDPISGHVSLFWYQQALGQGPEFLTYFQNEAQLDKSGLPSDRFFAERPEGSVSTLKIQRTQQEDSAVYLCASSSGLAPLNEQFFGPGTRLTVL.

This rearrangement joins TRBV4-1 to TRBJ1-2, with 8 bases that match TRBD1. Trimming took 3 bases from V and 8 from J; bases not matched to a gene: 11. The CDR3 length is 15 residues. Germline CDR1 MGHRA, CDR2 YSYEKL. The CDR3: CASSQATGANEGYTF. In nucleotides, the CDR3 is TGCGCCAGCAGCCAGGCGACAGGGGCAAACGAGGGCTACACCTTC.

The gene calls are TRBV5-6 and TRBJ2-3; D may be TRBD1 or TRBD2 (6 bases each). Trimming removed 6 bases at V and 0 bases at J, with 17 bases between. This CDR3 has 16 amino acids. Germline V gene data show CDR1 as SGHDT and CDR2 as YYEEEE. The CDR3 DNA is TGTGCCAGCACACACCTCGGAGGGGGGAGCACAGATACGCAGTATTTT. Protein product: CASTHLGGGSTDTQYF.

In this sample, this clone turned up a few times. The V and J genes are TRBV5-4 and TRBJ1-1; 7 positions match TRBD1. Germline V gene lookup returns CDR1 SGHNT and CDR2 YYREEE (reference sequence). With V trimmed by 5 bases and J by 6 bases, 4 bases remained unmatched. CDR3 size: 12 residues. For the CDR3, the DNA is TGTGCCAGCAGTCAAACAGGGGCTGAAGCTTTCTTT. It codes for CASSQTGAEAFF.

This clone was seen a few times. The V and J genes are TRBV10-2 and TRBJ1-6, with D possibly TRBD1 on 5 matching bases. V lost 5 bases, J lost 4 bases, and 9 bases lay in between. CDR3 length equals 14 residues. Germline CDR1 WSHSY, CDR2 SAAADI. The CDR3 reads CASSRTLYNSPLHF. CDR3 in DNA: TGCGCCAGCAGTAGGACACTTTATAATTCACCCCTCCACTTT.

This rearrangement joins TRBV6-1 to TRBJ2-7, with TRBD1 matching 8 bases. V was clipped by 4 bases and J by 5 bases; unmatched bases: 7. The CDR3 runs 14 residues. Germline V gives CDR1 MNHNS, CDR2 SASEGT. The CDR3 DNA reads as TGTGCCAGCAGTGTAGGACAGGGTCGGAACGAGCAGTACTTC. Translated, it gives CASSVGQGRNEQYF.

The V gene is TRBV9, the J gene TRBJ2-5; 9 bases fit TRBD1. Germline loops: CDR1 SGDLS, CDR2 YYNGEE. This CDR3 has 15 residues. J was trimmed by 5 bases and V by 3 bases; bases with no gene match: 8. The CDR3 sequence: CASSAIQGAGETQYF. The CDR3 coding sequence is TGTGCCAGCAGCGCGATACAGGGGGCGGGCGAGACCCAGTACTTC.